This T cell receptor beta chain was captured by sequencing in a study of Graves' ophthalmopathy and Graves' hyperthyroidism. Study-wide context: Peripheral blood was gathered at first diagnosis, ahead of any treatment whatsoever.

The CDR3 extends over 15 amino acids. With V trimmed by 4 bases and J by 3 bases, 6 bases remained unmatched. The germline CDR1 and CDR2 sequences are DFQATT and SNEGSKA (reference sequence). The authors amplified TCR beta CDR3 regions from RNA transcripts. The authors performed first-round RT-PCR with HTBI primers and then a second-round multiplex PCR. MiXCR, run by TCRdb on the multiplex PCR reads, gives a single entry per CDR3 protein. The sample holds under 250,000 distinct CDR3 sequences, around a fifth seen once. This clonotype was detected many times. The sequencing sample was made of peripheral blood. The chain uses TRBV20-1 and TRBJ1-5, with TRBD1 matching over 10 bases. This clonotype was obtained from a woman between 50 and 59 years old with Graves' ophthalmopathy. Written as DNA, the CDR3 is TGCAGTGCTACGCCGGGACAGGGGCCCAATCAGCCCCAGCATTTT. Translation gives CSATPGQGPNQPQHF.